This TCR beta chain derives from a study of blood T cell repertoires in COVID-19. Study as a whole: Both acute and convalescent COVID-19 samples were obtained from the United States, Italy and Spain. Sources were T cells, B-cell-depleted T cells, or PBMCs; the material itself was cDNA or gDNA.

The CDR3 is made up of 11 amino acids. The germline CDR1 and CDR2 sequences are SGHTA and FQGNSA. V was clipped by 5 bases and J by 4 bases, with 6 bases between them. This table comes from immunoSEQ multiplex PCR, and its TCRdb copy is limited to in-frame clones, with some not included. The sample holds about 39,000 clones; more than 80% are singletons and the top ten take about 4.1%. The chain uses TRBV7-2 and TRBJ2-7; D gene unclear. Sequenced input: peripheral blood. This clonotype was obtained from a man in his 60s with acute or convalescent COVID-19. The CDR3 DNA follows: TGTGCCAGCAGCCAAATTTACGAGCAGTACTTC. This translates into CASSQIYEQYF.